This TCR beta chain is from a study of T-cell memory formation after mild COVID-19. General observations from the study: Later expanders leaned CD4+, whereas clones that contracted between day 15 and 85 were balanced CD4/CD8.

A few counts support this clonotype. Its antigen remains unknown. Per germline, CDR1 LGHDT and CDR2 YNNKEL (reference sequence). The CDR3 contains 14 residues. V lost 4 bases, J lost 6 bases, and 12 bases lay in between. TCRdb ran MiXCR on the 5' RACE reads and lists one entry per CDR3 protein. The repertoire has a few hundred thousand distinct CDR3 sequences, approximately 16% of them found once; the top ten carry around a fifth. The specimen was PBMCs or a T cell subset sorted from them (not recorded which). This chain links TRBV3-1 with TRBJ2-2; TRBD2 might be the D (5 bases). This clonotype was obtained from a man between 18 and 29 years old who had mild COVID-19 (a few samples of this study predate the infection). Cell type and time point are not known. The CDR3: CASSPRVLSGELFF. In nucleotides, the CDR3 is TGTGCCAGCAGCCCGAGGGTTCTCTCCGGGGAGCTGTTTTTT.